This TCR beta chain was captured in a study of PD-1 blockade in mismatch repair-deficient tumors. The count of this clone is one. The repertoire was sequenced with immunoSEQ multiplex PCR; TCRdb's copy has only in-frame clones and lacks some. The table has roughly 130,000 clones, about 90% seen once. Mismatch repair deficiency was confirmed in all patients, by PCR or immunohistochemistry. A few pembrolizumab responders had their TCRs sequenced. The CDR3 is 19 residues long. The sequenced sample was peripheral blood, obtained 72 weeks after starting pembrolizumab. The receptor's source is an adult with mismatch repair-deficient cancer. V usage is TRBV21-1 and J usage is TRBJ2-2; the D call of TRBD2 is as the table states it, not checked on the DNA. TRBV21-1 is a listed pseudogene. The CDR3: CASSKAGTSGSELGGELFF. In DNA form, the CDR3 reads TGTGCCAGCAGCAAAGCCGGTACGAGCGGGAGTGAACTGGGCGGGGAGCTGTTTTTT.